Listed below are T cell receptor beta chains from one sample, sequenced in a study of HIV-infected children after antiretroviral therapy interruption. From the 3' RACE reads, TCRdb called clonotypes with MiXCR, one entry per CDR3 protein. This repertoire shows some 90,000 distinct CDR3 sequences, about 7.2% found once; its top ten account for 0.9% to 1.3%. The sequencing used CD45RA+ CD4+ T cells from PBMCs, pooled from several time points, collected from a donor given antiretroviral therapy, either interrupted or continuous. The receptor set was obtained from a pool of human donors with HIV. Each CDR3 is given with its conserved first and last residue. D genes are given only for firm matches. Only part of the rows carry a size: once, few, many, or a class if the clone is expanded.

CASSPSQASSYEQYF TGTGCCAGCAGTCCCTCACAGGCCAGCTCCTACGAGCAGTACTTC many TRBJ2-7 NA TRBV6-5
CSASKNTEAFF TGCAGTGCTAGTAAGAACACTGAAGCTTTCTTT many TRBJ1-1 NA TRBV20-1
CASSFISGKGTDEQYF TGTGCCAGCAGTTTCATTAGTGGGAAGGGGACGGACGAGCAGTACTTC many TRBJ2-7 NA TRBV12-3/TRBV12-4
CASGSLTSGGEYNEQFF TGTGCTAGTGGTTCCCTAACTAGCGGGGGGGAATACAATGAGCAGTTCTTC few TRBJ2-1 TRBD2 TRBV12-5
CASSSVPYEQYF TGTGCCAGCAGCTCTGTTCCCTACGAGCAGTACTTC many TRBJ2-7 NA TRBV7-9
CASSQGLTETQYF TGTGCCAGCAGCCAAGGACTAACAGAGACCCAGTACTTC few TRBJ2-5 NA TRBV3-1
CASRLDRENTEAFF TGTGCCAGCAGACTGGACAGGGAGAACACTGAAGCTTTCTTT few TRBJ1-1 TRBD1 TRBV12-3/TRBV12-4
CASRATGTTDTQYF TGTGCCAGCAGGGCTACAGGGACCACAGATACGCAGTATTTT NA TRBJ2-3 NA TRBV2
CSVVEAFAYEQYF TGCAGCGTTGTAGAGGCATTTGCCTACGAGCAGTACTTC many TRBJ2-7 NA TRBV29-1
CSASLDRGAHEQYF TGCAGTGCTAGCTTGGACAGGGGGGCCCACGAGCAGTACTTC many TRBJ2-7 TRBD1 TRBV20-1
CASSLELVNYEQYF TGCGCCAGCAGCTTGGAGCTTGTCAACTACGAGCAGTACTTC NA TRBJ2-7 NA TRBV5-1
CASSALSGRDQETQYF TGCGCCAGCAGCGCCCTTAGCGGGAGGGATCAAGAGACCCAGTACTTC many TRBJ2-5 TRBD2 TRBV5-1
CASSPFLRDSSSEEQFF TGTGCCAGTAGTCCGTTTCTCCGGGACAGCTCCTCAGAGGAGCAGTTCTTC many TRBJ2-1 TRBD1 TRBV19
CASRPYYFPSSGNTIYF TGTGCAAGTCGCCCATATTACTTTCCAAGCTCTGGAAACACCATATATTTT many TRBJ1-3 NA TRBV12-2
CASSGRQGDEQFF TGTGCCAGCAGTGGACGACAGGGCGATGAGCAGTTCTTC many TRBJ2-1 TRBD1 TRBV6-4
CASSGTSGFSGELFF TGTGCCAGCAGTGGGACTAGCGGGTTCTCCGGGGAGCTGTTTTTT many TRBJ2-2 TRBD2 TRBV28
CASSLTRGAGQPQHF TGTGCCAGCAGCTTGACTCGGGGCGCGGGTCAGCCCCAGCATTTT NA TRBJ1-5 NA TRBV7-2
CASSPGTGREQYF TGTGCCAGCAGCCCAGGGACAGGGCGCGAGCAGTACTTC once TRBJ2-7 TRBD1 TRBV25-1
CASSDVGGDEQFF TGTGCCAGCAGTGACGTCGGGGGGGATGAGCAGTTCTTC many TRBJ2-1 TRBD2 TRBV6-4
CASSPPPGSSYNEQFF TGTGCCAGCTCACCACCTCCGGGAAGCTCCTACAATGAGCAGTTCTTC many TRBJ2-1 NA TRBV18
CASSIVVAAHQPQHF TGTGCCAGTAGTATAGTCGTGGCAGCTCATCAGCCCCAGCATTTT many TRBJ1-5 NA TRBV19
CASSLESGKLAKNIQYF TGCGCCAGCAGCTTGGAATCCGGAAAACTAGCCAAAAACATTCAGTACTTC many TRBJ2-4 NA TRBV5-1
CASSLSIGDTDTQYF TGTGCCAGCAGTTTATCGATCGGTGACACAGATACGCAGTATTTT many TRBJ2-3 NA TRBV27
CASSPHSDSYEQYF TGTGCCAGTAGTCCTCACAGTGACTCCTACGAGCAGTACTTC many TRBJ2-7 NA TRBV19
CASKGVGEETQYF TGTGCCAGCAAGGGGGTCGGGGAAGAGACCCAGTACTTC many TRBJ2-5 NA TRBV7-8
CSVEEAGAGEQYF TGCAGCGTTGAAGAGGCAGGGGCGGGCGAGCAGTACTTC many TRBJ2-7 NA TRBV29-1
CSARDQGWRNEAFF TGCAGTGCTAGAGACCAGGGATGGAGAAATGAAGCTTTCTTT many TRBJ1-1 NA TRBV20-1
CATMGGAGVNEQFF TGTGCCACTATGGGGGGGGCCGGGGTTAATGAGCAGTTCTTC many TRBJ2-1 NA TRBV15
CSARDVGLHSNQPQHF TGCAGTGCTAGAGATGTAGGGTTACATAGCAATCAGCCCCAGCATTTT many TRBJ1-5 NA TRBV20-1
CASSDFSSLNEQFF TGTGCCAGCAGTGATTTTAGCAGCCTCAATGAGCAGTTCTTC many TRBJ2-1 NA TRBV2
CASSLGSSYNEQFF TGTGCCAGCAGCTTGGGTAGCTCCTACAATGAGCAGTTCTTC medium-sized TRBJ2-1 NA TRBV7-6
CASSRGPRNEQFF TGTGCCAGCAGCCGGGGGCCACGGAATGAGCAGTTCTTC many TRBJ2-1 NA TRBV25-1
CASSKTSGNYNEQFF TGTGCCAGCAGCAAGACTAGCGGGAATTACAATGAGCAGTTCTTC many TRBJ2-1 TRBD2 TRBV14
CASSQDFRVTETQYF TGCGCCAGCAGCCAAGATTTCCGGGTCACAGAGACCCAGTACTTC many TRBJ2-5 NA TRBV4-1
CASSLADSRLRNEQFF TGTGCCAGCAGCTTAGCGGACAGCCGGCTCCGTAATGAGCAGTTCTTC many TRBJ2-1 NA TRBV11-2
CASSPGQGPNIQYF TGTGCCAGCAGCCCGGGACAGGGCCCAAACATTCAGTACTTC many TRBJ2-4 TRBD1 TRBV14
CASSEMGSGYLYEQYF TGTGCCAGCAGTGAGATGGGATCAGGGTACTTATACGAGCAGTACTTC many TRBJ2-7 NA TRBV2
CASSQEPGDQPQHF TGTGCCAGCAGCCAAGAGCCAGGGGATCAGCCCCAGCATTTT many TRBJ1-5 NA TRBV3-1